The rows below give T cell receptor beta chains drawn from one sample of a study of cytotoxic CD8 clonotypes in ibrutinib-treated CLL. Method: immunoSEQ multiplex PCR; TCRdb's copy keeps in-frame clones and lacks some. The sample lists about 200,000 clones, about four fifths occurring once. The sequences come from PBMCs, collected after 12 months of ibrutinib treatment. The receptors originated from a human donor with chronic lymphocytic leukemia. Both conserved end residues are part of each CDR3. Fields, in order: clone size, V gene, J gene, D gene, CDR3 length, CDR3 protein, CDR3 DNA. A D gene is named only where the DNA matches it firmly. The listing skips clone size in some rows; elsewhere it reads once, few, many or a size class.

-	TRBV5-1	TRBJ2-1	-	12	CASSLRLDEQFF	TGCGCCAGCAGCTTGAGGCTGGATGAGCAGTTCTTC
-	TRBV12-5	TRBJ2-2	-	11	CASGLTGELFF	TGTGCTAGTGGTTTGACCGGGGAGCTGTTTTTT
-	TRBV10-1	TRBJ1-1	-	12	CASSVGNTEAFF	TGCGCCAGCAGCGTAGGGAACACTGAAGCTTTCTTT
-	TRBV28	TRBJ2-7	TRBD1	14	CASTTPGTAYEQYF	TGTGCCAGCACAACCCCCGGGACAGCCTACGAGCAGTACTTC
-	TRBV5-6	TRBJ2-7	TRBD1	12	CASSGTAREQYF	TGTGCCAGCAGCGGGACAGCGCGCGAGCAGTACTTC
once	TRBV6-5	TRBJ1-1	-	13	CASSYVQEAEAFF	TGTGCCAGCAGTTACGTGCAGGAGGCTGAAGCTTTCTTT
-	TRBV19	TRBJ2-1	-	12	CASSIDRGRQFF	TGTGCCAGTAGTATAGATCGGGGTCGGCAGTTCTTC
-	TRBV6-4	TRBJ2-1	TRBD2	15	CASSEGLAGDNEQFF	TGTGCCAGCAGTGAAGGTCTAGCGGGAGACAATGAGCAGTTCTTC
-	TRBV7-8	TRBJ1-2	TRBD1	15	CASSPGTGGGHGYTF	TGTGCCAGCAGCCCTGGGACAGGGGGAGGTCATGGCTACACCTTC
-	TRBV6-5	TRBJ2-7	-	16	CASSYSGAHYLYEQYF	TGTGCCAGCAGTTACTCAGGGGCGCACTACCTCTACGAGCAGTACTTC
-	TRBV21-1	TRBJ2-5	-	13	CASSTQPPETQYF	TGTGCCAGCAGCACCCAACCCCCGGAGACCCAGTACTTC